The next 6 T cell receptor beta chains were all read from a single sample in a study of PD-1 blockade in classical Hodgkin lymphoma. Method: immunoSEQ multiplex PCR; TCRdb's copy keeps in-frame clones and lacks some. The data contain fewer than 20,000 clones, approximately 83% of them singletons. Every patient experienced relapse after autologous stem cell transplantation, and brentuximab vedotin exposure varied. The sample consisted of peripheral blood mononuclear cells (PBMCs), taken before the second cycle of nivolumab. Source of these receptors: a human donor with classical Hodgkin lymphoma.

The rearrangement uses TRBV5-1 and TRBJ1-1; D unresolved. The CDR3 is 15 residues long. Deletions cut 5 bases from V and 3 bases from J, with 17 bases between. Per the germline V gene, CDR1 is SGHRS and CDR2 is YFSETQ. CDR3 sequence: CASSQHARWDTEAFF. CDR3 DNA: TGCGCCAGCAGTCAGCACGCGAGATGGGACACTGAAGCTTTCTTT. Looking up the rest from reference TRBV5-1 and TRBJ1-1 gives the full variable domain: KAGVTQTPRYLIKTRGQQVTLSCSPISGHRSVSWYQQTPGQGLQFLFEYFSETQRNKGNFPGRFSGRQFSNSRSEMNVSTLELGDSALYLCASSQHARWDTEAFFGQGTRLTVV.

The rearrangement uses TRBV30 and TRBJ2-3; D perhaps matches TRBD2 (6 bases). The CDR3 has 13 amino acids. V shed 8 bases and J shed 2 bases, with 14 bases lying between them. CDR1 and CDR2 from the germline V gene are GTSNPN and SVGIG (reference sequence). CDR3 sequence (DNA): TGTGCCGCAACCCGGGACTCCACAGATACGCAGTATTTT. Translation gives CAATRDSTDTQYF.

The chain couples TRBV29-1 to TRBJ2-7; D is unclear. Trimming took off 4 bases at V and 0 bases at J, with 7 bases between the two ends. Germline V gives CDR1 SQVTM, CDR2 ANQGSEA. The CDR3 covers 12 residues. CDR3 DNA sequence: TGCAGCGTTGGAAGTCTCTCCTACGAGCAGTACTTC. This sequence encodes CSVGSLSYEQYF.

This CDR3 is CASSVETGGTGELFF. As DNA, the CDR3 is TGTGCCAGCAGCGTGGAAACAGGGGGCACCGGGGAGCTGTTTTTT. V is TRBV9 and J is TRBJ2-2; 8 bases align to TRBD1. Per germline, CDR1 SGDLS and CDR2 YYNGEE. The CDR3 has 15 amino acids. After removal of 2 bases from V and 4 bases from J, the junction contained 4 bases not matched to a gene.

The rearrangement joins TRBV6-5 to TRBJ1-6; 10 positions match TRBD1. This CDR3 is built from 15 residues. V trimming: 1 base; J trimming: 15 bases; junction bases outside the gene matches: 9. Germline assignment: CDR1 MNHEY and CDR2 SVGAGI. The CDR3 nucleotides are TGTGCCAGCAGTTACTTTCGGGACAGGGGCTCCCTCCTCCACTTT. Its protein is CASSYFRDRGSLLHF.

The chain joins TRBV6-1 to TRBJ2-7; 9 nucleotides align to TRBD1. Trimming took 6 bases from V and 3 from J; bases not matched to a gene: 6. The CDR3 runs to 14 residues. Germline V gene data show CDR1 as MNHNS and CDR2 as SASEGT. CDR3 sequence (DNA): TGTGCCAGCAGGCCGGGACAGGGACTCTACGAGCAGTACTTC. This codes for CASRPGQGLYEQYF.